The source of this TCR beta chain is a study of T cell responses to AZD1222 COVID-19 vaccine. Generated by immunoSEQ multiplex PCR, the TCRdb table keeps only in-frame clones and is missing some. The sample includes more than 150,000 clones, approximately 91% of them seen just once. Study findings and constraints: Recipients of two AZD1222 doses showed rising Spike-specific TCR breadth and depth.

Second-dose intervals near 4 or 12 weeks were combined. This clone came up once. The antigen is undetermined. The CDR3 covers 12 residues. Trimming stripped 3 bases from V and 13 bases from J, with 10 bases between. The germline CDR1 and CDR2 sequences are SNHLY and FYNNEI. Sequencing used peripheral blood, obtained 28 days after the second AZD1222 dose. The receptor was derived from an adult who received the AZD1222 COVID-19 vaccine. The chain carries TRBV2 and TRBJ1-6; a weak D match, TRBD1 (5 bases). The CDR3: CASSEGGWPLHF. The CDR3 coding sequence is TGTGCCAGCAGTGAGGGGGGGTGGCCCCTCCACTTT.